The next 25 T cell receptor beta chains were all read from a single sample in a study of cytomegalovirus exposure and HLA in healthy donors. Some clones are missing from TCRdb's copy, which holds only in-frame ones; the method was immunoSEQ multiplex PCR. The sample includes about 71,000 clones, over 90% of them seen just once. The sequenced sample consisted of PBMCs. These receptor sequences come from a woman in her late teens or twenties in good health and CMV-seronegative.

The chain couples TRBV2 to TRBJ1-5, with 7 positions matching TRBD1. Trimming removed 5 bases from V and 2 bases from J; junction bases left unmatched: 3. Germline V CDR1 and CDR2: SNHLY, FYNNEI. This CDR3 is built from 14 residues. The CDR3 DNA reads as TGTGCCAGCAGTATCGGGACAGGCAATCAGCCCCAGCATTTT. It translates to CASSIGTGNQPQHF.

This clone was recorded once. The chain recombines TRBV19 with TRBJ2-2, with a possible D match to TRBD1 (5 bases). V gave up 1 base and J gave up 7 bases, with 10 bases separating them. The CDR3 covers 14 residues. CDR1 is LNHDA, CDR2 SQIVND, per germline (reference sequence). The CDR3 DNA is TGTGCCAGTAGTATAGTCCCAGGGATCGGGGAGCTGTTTTTT. Residues: CASSIVPGIGELFF.

This rearrangement joins TRBV29-1 to TRBJ2-7; possible D gene TRBD2, 6 bases. The CDR3 length is 14 residues. Germline assignment: CDR1 SQVTM and CDR2 ANQGSEA. V lost 0 bases and J 5 bases, leaving 14 bases between the germline ends. The CDR3, as DNA: TGCAGCGTTGAAGATCCTCCGGGGGTCCACGAGCAGTACTTC. It codes for CSVEDPPGVHEQYF.

The rearrangement links TRBV7-8 to TRBJ2-1; 8 bases match TRBD2. The CDR3 has 15 residues. Germline V lookup: CDR1 SGHVS, CDR2 FQNEAQ. With V trimmed by 3 bases and J by 3 bases, 4 bases remained unmatched. The CDR3 DNA sequence: TGTGCCAGCAGCTTGGCGGGAGGAGTCTACAATGAGCAGTTCTTC. As protein: CASSLAGGVYNEQFF.

The chain has TRBV28 and TRBJ2-1; possible D gene TRBD1, 6 bases. The CDR3 totals 16 residues. Deletions cut 4 bases from V and 0 bases from J, with 13 bases between. The germline CDR1 and CDR2 sequences are MDHEN and SYDVKM. The CDR3 here is CASSSDRFYSYNEQFF. For the CDR3, the DNA is TGTGCCAGCAGTTCAGACAGGTTCTACTCCTACAATGAGCAGTTCTTC.

The CDR3 DNA sequence: TGCGCCAGCAGCCCTAGACAGTTTCATGAGCAGTTCTTC. This encodes CASSPRQFHEQFF. The genes are TRBV4-1 and TRBJ2-1, with a possible D match to TRBD1 (5 bases). Germline CDR1 and CDR2: MGHRA and YSYEKL. The CDR3 runs 13 residues. Trimming stripped 4 bases from V and 8 bases from J, with 12 bases between.

The chain uses TRBV5-5 and TRBJ2-7; D is uncertain. V shed 0 bases and J shed 7 bases, with 11 bases lying between them. Germline CDR1 and CDR2: SGHKS and YYEKEE (reference sequence). The CDR3 totals 13 residues. The CDR3 DNA sequence: TGTGCCAGCAGCTTGGCCGTTTTCAGGGAGCAGTACTTC. Residues: CASSLAVFREQYF.

The V gene is TRBV7-9, the J gene TRBJ2-3, with a possible D match to TRBD2 (5 bases). The CDR3 is made up of 15 amino acids. The V gene's germline CDR1 is SEHNR and CDR2 FQNEAQ (reference sequence). V was pared by 1 base and J by 0 bases, with 8 bases between. CDR3 amino acids: CASSLGGLSTDTQYF. The CDR3 bases are TGTGCCAGCAGCTTAGGCGGGCTTAGCACAGATACGCAGTATTTT. The full variable domain, in which reference TRBV7-9 and TRBJ2-3 provide the parts outside the CDR3, is DTGVSQNPRHKITKRGQNVTFRCDPISEHNRLYWYRQTLGQGPEFLTYFQNEAQLEKSRLLSDRFSAERPKGSFSTLEIQRTEQGDSAMYLCASSLGGLSTDTQYFGPGTRLTVL.

The V gene is TRBV6-6, the J gene TRBJ2-7; 9 bases align to TRBD1. In germline, CDR1 is MNHNY, CDR2 SVGAGI (reference sequence). Trimming removed 0 bases from V and 4 bases from J; junction bases left unmatched: 7. There are 16 residues in the CDR3. The CDR3 DNA follows: TGTGCCAGCAGTTACTCTCGGGACAGGGCAACTTACGAGCAGTACTTC. This gives the protein CASSYSRDRATYEQYF.

V is TRBV4-2 and J is TRBJ2-7; perhaps TRBD2 as D (6 bases). Germline V CDR1 and CDR2: LGHNA, YNFKEQ. V gave up 0 bases and J gave up 9 bases, with 12 bases separating them. This CDR3 is built from 13 residues. CDR3 region: CASSQDAGTGQYF. In DNA, the CDR3 is TGTGCCAGCAGCCAAGACGCAGGGACTGGGCAGTACTTC.

The chain combines TRBV13 with TRBJ2-1, with TRBD2 identical over 7 bases. This CDR3 spans 13 amino acids. After removal of 7 bases from V and 10 bases from J, the junction contained 10 bases not matched to a gene. CDR1 is PRHDT, CDR2 FYEKMQ, per germline (reference sequence). The CDR3 DNA reads TGTGCCAGCAAATCCGGGGGGTCGGGCGAGCAGTTCTTC. It specifies CASKSGGSGEQFF.

V and J are TRBV5-6 and TRBJ1-4; D is unclear. The germline CDR1 and CDR2 sequences are SGHDT and YYEEEE. Deletions cut 4 bases from V and 0 bases from J, with 4 bases between. The CDR3 is 13 residues long. The CDR3 reads CASSPSTNEKLFF. Written as DNA, the CDR3 is TGTGCCAGCAGCCCCTCAACTAATGAAAAACTGTTTTTT.

In its sample, this clone was seen a few times. The chain combines TRBV29-1 with TRBJ2-7; D possibly corresponds to TRBD2 (6 bases). V dropped 6 bases and J dropped 2 bases, with 11 bases sitting between them. Germline CDR1 and CDR2: SQVTM and ANQGSEA. There are 12 residues in the CDR3. CDR3: CSVGGLTYEQYF. The CDR3 DNA is TGCAGCGTGGGAGGATTGACCTACGAGCAGTACTTC.

The DNA for the CDR3 is TGTGCCAGCAATCCACACAGCTACGAGCAGTACTTC. Residues: CASNPHSYEQYF. The rearrangement uses TRBV6-1 and TRBJ2-7; D remains ambiguous. Germline CDR1 and CDR2: MNHNS and SASEGT. The CDR3 is 12 residues long. V was shortened by 7 bases and J by 3 bases, with 10 bases between the two germline ends.

The chain combines TRBV27 with TRBJ2-2; TRBD1 might be the D (6 bases). Trimming removed 1 base at V and 5 bases at J, with 11 bases between. CDR1 MNHEY and CDR2 SMNVEV come from the germline V gene (reference sequence). The CDR3 has 15 amino acids. CDR3 bases: TGTGCCAGCAGTTTATTAACAGGGTGGACCGGGGAGCTGTTTTTT. The encoded protein is CASSLLTGWTGELFF.

The rearrangement uses TRBV2 and TRBJ2-1, with 8 bases that match TRBD2. The germline V gene has CDR1 SNHLY and CDR2 FYNNEI. V lost 5 bases and J lost 0; bases outside the gene matches: 6. CDR3 length: 16 residues. The CDR3 sequence is CASSKSGSFSYNEQFF. The DNA of the CDR3 is TGTGCCAGCAGTAAGAGCGGGAGTTTCTCCTACAATGAGCAGTTCTTC.

This clone was seen just once. CDR3 DNA: TGCGCCAGCAGCTTGGGGGACAGGGGGAATTCACCCCTCCACTTT. It specifies CASSLGDRGNSPLHF. This rearrangement joins TRBV5-1 to TRBJ1-6; TRBD1 aligns across 11 bases. This CDR3 contains 15 residues. Losses at the gene ends were 0 bases for V and 7 bases for J; bases not matched to a gene: 0. Looked up from germline, CDR1 is SGHRS and CDR2 is YFSETQ.

The rearrangement links TRBV20-1 to TRBJ1-1; D possibly corresponds to TRBD1 (5 bases). CDR3 length: 11 amino acids. Per germline, CDR1 DFQATT and CDR2 SNEGSKA (reference sequence). The CDR3 bases are TGCAGACGGGACTTGGCCACTGAAGCTTTCTTT. This translates into CRRDLATEAFF.

The rearrangement links TRBV4-2 to TRBJ1-1; 10 positions match TRBD1. The CDR3 has 15 residues. Trimming cost V 4 bases and J 3 bases; bases outside gene matches: 5. Germline-derived CDR1 and CDR2 are LGHNA and YNFKEQ. The CDR3 region is CASSPPGTGDTEAFF. The CDR3 nucleotides read TGTGCCAGCAGCCCCCCCGGGACAGGGGACACTGAAGCTTTCTTT.

V and J are TRBV10-2 and TRBJ1-1, with D perhaps TRBD1 (5 bases). Trimming cost V 0 bases and J 0 bases, with 11 bases left between them. CDR3 length: 16 amino acids. CDR1 is WSHSY and CDR2 is SAAADI in the germline V gene. The DNA for the CDR3 is TGCGCCAGCAGTGAGTCGTCTGCAGGGATGAACACTGAAGCTTTCTTT. Amino acids: CASSESSAGMNTEAFF.

Written as DNA, the CDR3 is TGTGCCAGCAGCGTAGGCGGAGGTGACTATGGCTACACCTTC. Translation: CASSVGGGDYGYTF. The V and J genes are TRBV9 and TRBJ1-2, with no clear D. This CDR3 has 14 amino acids. Germline assignment: CDR1 SGDLS and CDR2 YYNGEE. The germline V and J ends were trimmed by 0 bases and 3 bases, with 9 bases remaining between them.

J is TRBJ2-7 and V is TRBV4-2; the D gene is possibly TRBD2 (6 bases). The V and J ends lost 0 bases and 7 bases respectively, with 10 bases between them. This CDR3 is built from 13 residues. CDR1 is LGHNA and CDR2 is YNFKEQ in the germline V gene. This CDR3 reads CASSQEIAGEQYF. CDR3 nucleotide sequence: TGTGCCAGCAGCCAAGAAATTGCGGGGGAGCAGTACTTC.

The V gene is TRBV10-3, the J gene TRBJ2-7; D possibly corresponds to TRBD1 (6 bases). Trimming pared 0 bases from V and 2 bases from J, leaving 11 bases between. CDR1 is ENHRY and CDR2 is SYGVKD in the germline V gene. This CDR3 is built from 15 residues. The CDR3, as DNA: TGTGCCATCAGTGAGTCCTGGGACACTACCTACGAGCAGTACTTC. It specifies CAISESWDTTYEQYF.

This chain connects TRBV10-2 to TRBJ1-3; tentative D call: TRBD1 (6 bases). This CDR3 is built from 14 residues. V was shortened by 2 bases and J by 6 bases, with 11 bases between the two germline ends. Germline V gene lookup returns CDR1 WSHSY and CDR2 SAAADI. CDR3 sequence (DNA): TGCGCCAGCAGTGAGCAGGGGTCGGCAAACACCATATATTTT. Translating it yields CASSEQGSANTIYF.

This clone was seen a single time. This rearrangement joins TRBV5-4 to TRBJ1-6; 7 positions agree with TRBD1. The CDR3 is 19 residues long. CDR1 is SGHNT, CDR2 YYREEE, per germline (reference sequence). The V gene end was trimmed by 1 base and the J gene end by 0 bases; junction bases not matched to a gene: 10. Written as DNA, the CDR3 is TGTGCCAGCAGCTTGCCTGACCCAGGGGGAGACTCCTATAATTCACCCCTCCACTTT. As protein: CASSLPDPGGDSYNSPLHF.